This T cell receptor beta chain was recovered during a study of blood T cell repertoires in COVID-19. On this clone itself: This specimen includes other DNA sequences encoding the same CDR3.

Assay: immunoSEQ multiplex PCR; the TCRdb copy retains only in-frame clones and omits some. The sample includes about 240,000 clones, around 85% of them seen just once. Participant reports of clinical history set cohort assignment. Input material: PBMCs or T cells enriched from blood (not recorded which). The source is a woman in her 40s with acute COVID-19.

CDR3 DNA sequence: TGTGCCAGCAGCTCCACCTACGAGCAGTACTTC. Translated: CASSSTYEQYF. The V and J genes are TRBV11-2 and TRBJ2-7; D gene ambiguous. The ends were cut back, 4 bases at V and 2 bases at J, with 3 bases in the middle. Looked up from germline, CDR1 is SGHAT and CDR2 is FQNNGV. This CDR3 contains 11 residues. The whole variable domain, filled in from reference TRBV11-2 and TRBJ2-7, reads EAGVAQSPRYKIIEKRQSVAFWCNPISGHATLYWYQQILGQGPKLLIQFQNNGVVDDSQLPKDRFSAERLKGVDSTLKIQPAKLEDSAVYLCASSSTYEQYFGPGTRLTVT.